The 27 T cell receptor beta chains listed next were all sequenced from one sample in a study of lymphopenia after photon versus proton radiotherapy. Generated by immunoSEQ multiplex PCR, the TCRdb table keeps only in-frame clones and is missing some. The data show more than 10,000 clones, 88% seen once. The sample consisted of peripheral blood, taken from a patient treated with photon-based radiotherapy. These receptors came from a man aged 55 to 70 with pancreatic cancer.

The V call is TRBV7-9, the J call TRBJ2-1; 10 bases line up with TRBD1. The germline CDR1 and CDR2 sequences are SEHNR and FQNEAQ (reference sequence). V trimming: 1 base; J trimming: 8 bases; junction bases outside the gene matches: 5. The CDR3 extends over 15 amino acids. The CDR3 DNA reads TGTGCCAGCAGCTTAGGACAGGGGGCGGTTTATGAGCAGTTCTTC. It codes for CASSLGQGAVYEQFF.

This clone is hyperexpanded within its sample. The sample carries other DNA sequences with the same CDR3. The gene calls are TRBV18 and TRBJ1-2; D call uncertain. Trimming removed 3 bases from V and 4 bases from J, with 9 bases in between. The CDR3 is 13 amino acids. The germline CDR1 and CDR2 sequences are KGHSH and LQKENI. CDR3 sequence: CASSPGGSYGYTF. DNA of the CDR3: TGTGCCAGCTCACCGGGTGGCAGCTATGGCTACACCTTC.

The rearrangement joins TRBV7-2 to TRBJ2-2, with 7 bases that match TRBD1. CDR1 is SGHTA and CDR2 is FQGNSA in the germline V gene. The CDR3 spans 17 residues. V lost 0 bases and J lost 2; bases outside the gene matches: 6. The CDR3 spells CASSLAPGTANTGELFF. Written as DNA, the CDR3 is TGTGCCAGCAGCTTAGCCCCCGGGACAGCAAACACCGGGGAGCTGTTTTTT.

This clone was detected only a few times. J is TRBJ1-6 and V is TRBV30; D is possibly TRBD1 (5 bases). Germline-derived CDR1 and CDR2 are GTSNPN and SVGIG (reference sequence). The CDR3 has 14 amino acids. The germline V and J ends were trimmed by 2 bases and 8 bases, with 13 bases remaining between them. DNA for the CDR3: TGTGCCTGGAGTAGGGGTACGGATTATTCACCCCTCCACTTT. Translating gives CAWSRGTDYSPLHF. Drawing the rest from reference TRBV30 and TRBJ1-6, the complete variable domain is SQTIHQWPATLVQPVGSPLSLECTVEGTSNPNLYWYRQAAGRGLQLLFYSVGIGQISSEVPQNLSASRPQDRQFILSSKKLLLSDSGFYLCAWSRGTDYSPLHFGNGTRLTVT.

This clone appeared a single time. V gene TRBV27 combines with J gene TRBJ1-1; D is possibly TRBD1 (5 bases). CDR3 length: 16 residues. Germline CDR1 and CDR2: MNHEY and SMNVEV (reference sequence). Trimming cost V 0 bases and J 4 bases, with 15 bases left between them. In nucleotides, the CDR3 is TGTGCCAGCAGTTTATCGATCGCAGGGCGGCGCACTGAAGCTTTCTTT. Translating it yields CASSLSIAGRRTEAFF.

The chain combines TRBV15 with TRBJ1-1, with 9 bases aligning to TRBD1. Germline CDR1 and CDR2: LNHNV and YYDKDF (reference sequence). V was clipped by 4 bases and J by 1 base; unmatched bases: 4. The CDR3 contains 15 residues. CDR3 in DNA: TGTGCCACCAGCAACGGACAGGGGAGGAACACTGAAGCTTTCTTT. Protein: CATSNGQGRNTEAFF.

This clone was counted a single time. This rearrangement joins TRBV28 to TRBJ1-2; possibly TRBD1 for D (5 bases). CDR3 length: 14 amino acids. CDR1 is MDHEN, CDR2 SYDVKM, per germline. Trimming shortened V by 2 bases and J by 8 bases, and 15 bases separated the two germline ends. The CDR3 here is CASSLIEMAGGYTF. The CDR3 DNA sequence: TGTGCCAGCAGTTTAATCGAAATGGCAGGGGGCTACACCTTC.

This chain joins TRBV5-6 and TRBJ2-1, with D possibly TRBD2 on 6 matching bases. Germline V CDR1 and CDR2: SGHDT, YYEEEE. V was trimmed by 4 bases and J by 2 bases, leaving 16 bases between them. This CDR3 region has 16 residues. CDR3 DNA: TGTGCCAGCAGCGAAGCCACTAGCACGACCTACAATGAGCAGTTCTTC. Protein product: CASSEATSTTYNEQFF.

The chain has TRBV15 and TRBJ2-5, with 7 bases aligning to TRBD1. The CDR3 is made up of 14 amino acids. V was pared by 1 base and J by 5 bases, with 4 bases of the junction left unmatched. Germline V lookup: CDR1 LNHNV, CDR2 YYDKDF (reference sequence). The CDR3 protein is CATSRGLGGETQYF. CDR3 nucleotide sequence: TGTGCCACCAGCAGAGGATTAGGGGGCGAGACCCAGTACTTC.

DNA for the CDR3: TGTGCCAGCAGCAAGGGGCTAGCGGGGGTCCGGGAGACCCAGTACTTC. It codes for CASSKGLAGVRETQYF. This chain connects TRBV9 to TRBJ2-5; 10 positions match TRBD2. After removal of 4 bases from V and 5 bases from J, the junction contained 11 bases not matched to a gene. The germline CDR1 and CDR2 sequences are SGDLS and YYNGEE. The CDR3 is 16 amino acids.

The chain uses TRBV4-3 and TRBJ1-5; no reliable D call. The length of the CDR3 is 17 residues. Deletions cut 0 bases from V and 0 bases from J, with 12 bases between. Per germline, CDR1 LGHNA and CDR2 YSLEER. This chain's CDR3 is CASSQDIGRDSNQPQHF. CDR3 DNA: TGCGCCAGCAGCCAAGATATTGGAAGGGATAGCAATCAGCCCCAGCATTTT.

The chain combines TRBV2 with TRBJ2-5, with 7 bases fitting TRBD2. The CDR3 covers 16 residues. Germline V gene lookup returns CDR1 SNHLY and CDR2 FYNNEI. The ends lost 2 bases at V and 9 bases at J; junction bases unmatched: 15. The CDR3 DNA follows: TGTGCCAGCAGTGAAATCTCTCGCAGGACCCGGGGGGCCCAGTACTTC. It codes for CASSEISRRTRGAQYF.

This clone was seen once. The chain uses TRBV19 and TRBJ2-7; TRBD1 is a possible D gene (5 bases). V was pared by 5 bases and J by 3 bases, with 8 bases between. The CDR3 consists of 12 residues. Germline V CDR1 and CDR2: LNHDA, SQIVND (reference sequence). The DNA for the CDR3 is TGTGCCAGTAGTCCAGGGTACTACGAGCAGTACTTC. As protein: CASSPGYYEQYF.

The J gene is TRBJ1-6, the V gene TRBV2; no firm D call. Germline CDR1 SNHLY, CDR2 FYNNEI. The CDR3 is made up of 14 amino acids. The V end lost 0 bases, the J end lost 2 bases, and 2 bases lay between the germline ends. The CDR3: CASSEAAYNSPLHF. In nucleotides, the CDR3 is TGTGCCAGCAGTGAAGCCGCCTATAATTCACCCCTCCACTTT.

V and J are TRBV5-8 and TRBJ2-5; 8 bases are shared with TRBD2. From germline, CDR1 is SGHTS and CDR2 YDEGEE. This CDR3 has 14 residues. The V segment lost 4 bases and the J segment 7 bases; nucleotides outside the gene matches: 9. CDR3 in DNA: TGTGCCAGCAGCCAGCGGGGGCCGGAGAGGACCCAGTACTTC. Translating gives CASSQRGPERTQYF. Variable domain in full (rest from reference TRBV5-8 and TRBJ2-5): EAGVTQSPTHLIKTRGQQATLRCSPISGHTSVYWYQQALGLGLQFLLWYDEGEERNRGNFPPRFSGRQFPNYSSELNVNALELEDSALYLCASSQRGPERTQYFGPGTRLLVL.

This chain joins TRBV7-9 and TRBJ1-2; D gene ambiguous. The germline CDR1 and CDR2 sequences are SEHNR and FQNEAQ (reference sequence). V was shortened by 2 bases and J by 3 bases, with 1 base between the two germline ends. The CDR3 has 11 amino acids. The CDR3 region is CASSLYYGYTF. For the CDR3, the DNA is TGTGCCAGCAGCTTATACTATGGCTACACCTTC.

The chain has TRBV19 and TRBJ2-6; D remains ambiguous. Trimming took off 4 bases at V and 0 bases at J, with 7 bases between the two ends. The V gene's germline CDR1 is LNHDA and CDR2 SQIVND (reference sequence). The CDR3 length is 15 residues. CDR3 residues: CASSTLTSGANVLTF. The CDR3 bases are TGTGCCAGTAGTACACTTACCTCTGGGGCCAACGTCCTGACTTTC.

This chain uses TRBV5-6 with TRBJ2-3; a possible D gene is TRBD1 (5 bases). Germline lookup yields CDR1 SGHDT and CDR2 YYEEEE. There are 16 residues in the CDR3. The V gene lost 2 bases and the J gene lost 0 bases, with 13 bases spanning the gap. DNA of the CDR3: TGTGCCAGCAGCTTTAGACAGTGGTCTAGCACAGATACGCAGTATTTT. Its translation is CASSFRQWSSTDTQYF.

This clone was detected a few times. The chain has TRBV6-5 and TRBJ2-5; 9 nucleotides line up with TRBD2. Trimming took 0 bases from V and 7 from J; bases not matched to a gene: 3. In germline, CDR1 is MNHEY, CDR2 SVGAGI. The CDR3 contains 14 residues. CDR3 protein: CASSYSRGGGTQYF. In DNA, the CDR3 is TGTGCCAGCAGTTACTCCCGCGGGGGGGGGACCCAGTACTTC.

This sequence joins TRBV4-2 and TRBJ2-3; D uncertain. V was cut by 4 bases and J by 5 bases, with 16 bases left in between. The germline V gene has CDR1 LGHNA and CDR2 YNFKEQ. This CDR3 comprises 15 residues. The CDR3 nucleotides are TGTGCCAGCAGCCCTTCCCGAGGCCCCAGAGATACGCAGTATTTT. It encodes CASSPSRGPRDTQYF.

The CDR3 sequence: CATRPGTGVGGYTF. Written as DNA, the CDR3 is TGTGCCACTCGCCCCGGGACAGGGGTCGGTGGCTACACCTTC. V and J are TRBV6-6 and TRBJ1-2; 10 bases fit TRBD1. Trimming at V came to 10 bases and at J to 7 bases, leaving 12 bases not matched to a gene. The CDR3 contains 14 residues. The germline V gene encodes CDR1 MNHNY and CDR2 SVGAGI (reference sequence).

The chain couples TRBV19 to TRBJ2-2; D gene uncertain. V was clipped by 3 bases and J by 3 bases, with 5 bases between them. CDR3 length equals 13 residues. Per germline, CDR1 LNHDA and CDR2 SQIVND (reference sequence). CDR3 sequence reads: CASSIVHTGELFF. The DNA for the CDR3 is TGTGCCAGTAGTATTGTTCACACCGGGGAGCTGTTTTTT.

The chain uses TRBV5-1 and TRBJ1-1, with TRBD1 as a possible D gene (6 bases). Germline V gives CDR1 SGHRS, CDR2 YFSETQ. This CDR3 spans 14 amino acids. Trimming cost V 0 bases and J 6 bases, with 12 bases left between them. The CDR3 region has the DNA TGCGCCAGCAGCTTGGCCTGGGCAGGGGCTGAAGCTTTCTTT. The encoded protein is CASSLAWAGAEAFF. Complete variable domain (other parts from reference TRBV5-1 and TRBJ1-1): KAGVTQTPRYLIKTRGQQVTLSCSPISGHRSVSWYQQTPGQGLQFLFEYFSETQRNKGNFPGRFSGRQFSNSRSEMNVSTLELGDSALYLCASSLAWAGAEAFFGQGTRLTVV.

The V gene is TRBV19, the J gene TRBJ1-2; 9 bases fit TRBD1. Germline assignment: CDR1 LNHDA and CDR2 SQIVND (reference sequence). J lost 4 bases, V lost 7 bases, and 10 bases had no gene match. The CDR3 totals 15 residues. The chain's CDR3 is CASTGGQGLVYGYTF. In nucleotides, the CDR3 is TGTGCCAGTACCGGGGGACAGGGCCTTGTCTATGGCTACACCTTC.

V is TRBV5-8 and J is TRBJ1-2, with D unresolved. Germline CDR1 and CDR2: SGHTS and YDEGEE. The germline V and J ends were trimmed by 5 bases and 8 bases, with 13 bases remaining between them. CDR3 length: 12 residues. This CDR3 is CASRFLTGGYTF. CDR3 nucleotide sequence: TGTGCCAGCAGATTTTTGACGGGCGGCTACACCTTC.

The chain combines TRBV5-6 with TRBJ1-3, with D unresolved. Germline CDR1 is SGHDT and CDR2 is YYEEEE. V was trimmed by 3 bases and J by 0 bases, leaving 13 bases between them. The CDR3 loop spans 16 amino acids. CDR3 sequence reads: CASSSRHVLSGNTIYF. CDR3 sequence (DNA): TGTGCCAGCAGCTCAAGACACGTTCTCTCTGGAAACACCATATATTTT.

This clone was seen only once. This chain uses TRBV6-5 with TRBJ2-1; D uncertain. Per germline, CDR1 MNHEY and CDR2 SVGAGI. Trimming removed 5 bases from V and 0 bases from J, with 11 bases in between. This CDR3 contains 15 residues. The CDR3 reads CASSPPASSYNEQFF. In DNA, the CDR3 is TGTGCCAGCAGTCCGCCCGCTTCCTCCTACAATGAGCAGTTCTTC.